This T cell receptor (beta chain) originates from a study of regulatory T cells in long-lasting Graves disease. Overall study findings and caveats: It is possible that accuracy was reduced by the small size of the sample.

Time point described: newly diagnosed GD, antithyroid drugs for less than 3 months. Preparation of the TCR library used RNA extracted from PBMCs. Arm-PCR of CDR3 regions and iRepertoire HTBI primers were used to build TCR beta libraries. Each CDR3 protein gets one entry after TCRdb re-called the multiplex PCR reads with MiXCR. The sample carries roughly 380,000 distinct CDR3 sequences, 16% recorded once. In regard to this clonotype: Its antigen is not identified. This may come from a read error, since a much larger clone is one base off.

J gave up 2 bases and V 6 bases, and 11 bases lay outside the gene matches. CDR3 length equals 16 residues. From germline, CDR1 is SNHLY and CDR2 FYNNEI. These data also featured in a second study, about T cells in Graves' hyperthyroidism and ophthalmopathy. From that report: Exclusion followed for patients with uncontrolled infection, other autoimmune disease, pregnancy or lactation. With the HTBI primer set, the TCR CDR3 went through a first round of RT-PCR. Model-based prediction identified ophthalmopathy a median roughly six months prior to its onset.

The specimen comprised peripheral blood mononuclear cells (PBMCs), sampled at new diagnosis, from a patient treated with antithyroid drugs. V usage is TRBV2 and J usage is TRBJ2-7; 9 nucleotides agree with TRBD2. The TCR originated in a man aged 40-55 years with Graves disease. CDR3 loop: CASSPSGTIPPYEQYF. Written as DNA, the CDR3 is TGTGCCAGCAGCCCTAGCGGGACAATACCTCCCTACGAGCAGTACTTC.